Each of the 5 T cell receptor beta chains below was sequenced from the same sample in a study of shared T cell receptors in the human thymus. TCRdb's table, derived via immunoSEQ multiplex PCR, lists solely in-frame clones and lacks some. The sample carries hundreds of thousands of clones, around 87% recorded once. These data are also associated with another study on human thymus T cells.

Specimen: thymocytes. These receptors were taken from a boy younger than two with a congenital heart defect.

This sequence joins TRBV14 and TRBJ2-5; D gene ambiguous. The CDR3 runs to 11 residues. V lost 11 bases and J 1 base, leaving 8 bases between the germline ends. Germline assignment: CDR1 SGHDN and CDR2 FVKESK. The CDR3 is CAGRLQETQYF. Written as DNA, the CDR3 is TGTGCCGGGCGTCTCCAAGAGACCCAGTACTTC.

The gene calls are TRBV6-6 and TRBJ2-2; perhaps TRBD1 as D (5 bases). V lost 0 bases to trimming and J lost 6 bases, with 8 bases between them. The CDR3 is 14 amino acids. CDR1 is MNHNY and CDR2 is SVGAGI in the germline V gene (reference sequence). The CDR3 DNA sequence: TGTGCCAGCAGTTACTCCCAGGGCTCCGGGGAGCTGTTTTTT. Protein product: CASSYSQGSGELFF.

The rearrangement links TRBV28 to TRBJ2-1, with 9 bases aligning to TRBD2. V lost 5 bases, J lost 4 bases, and 12 bases stayed unmatched. Per germline, CDR1 MDHEN and CDR2 SYDVKM. CDR3 size: 17 residues. This CDR3 is CASSPAVAGVKYNEQFF. The CDR3 region has the DNA TGTGCCAGCAGTCCCGCGGTAGCGGGAGTGAAATACAATGAGCAGTTCTTC.

The chain recombines TRBV7-2 with TRBJ2-1, with 9 bases matching TRBD2. The CDR3 covers 18 residues. Germline V gene sequence: CDR1 SGHTA, CDR2 FQGNSA. The J segment lost 5 bases and the V segment lost 5 bases, leaving 16 bases of the junction unmatched. In DNA form, the CDR3 reads TGTGCCAGCAGCCACACAACCATTCCGGGACTAGCAGACAATGAGCAGTTCTTC. The encoded protein is CASSHTTIPGLADNEQFF.

The chain combines TRBV7-9 with TRBJ2-7, with 8 bases matching TRBD1. CDR1 is SEHNR and CDR2 is FQNEAQ in the germline V gene (reference sequence). The junction had 12 bases not matched to a gene; V was cut back by 5 bases and J by 6 bases. The CDR3 loop spans 15 amino acids. DNA of the CDR3: TGTGCCAGCAGCCAGACAGGGGTCCGCCTCACCGAGCAGTACTTC. It translates to CASSQTGVRLTEQYF. The full variable domain, in which reference TRBV7-9 and TRBJ2-7 provide the parts outside the CDR3, is DTGVSQNPRHKITKRGQNVTFRCDPISEHNRLYWYRQTLGQGPEFLTYFQNEAQLEKSRLLSDRFSAERPKGSFSTLEIQRTEQGDSAMYLCASSQTGVRLTEQYFGPGTRLTVT.